A selection of T cell receptor beta chains follows, all from one sample in a study of cytomegalovirus exposure and HLA in healthy donors. The assay was immunoSEQ multiplex PCR, and TCRdb's table has in-frame clones only and misses some. Found here are around 99,000 clones, roughly 70% of them singletons; the top ten hold 14%. Sequences were obtained from PBMCs. These receptors were taken from a woman between 40 and 50 years old in good health and CMV-seropositive. Each CDR3 is given with its conserved first and last residue. The order of the fields is V gene, J gene, clone size, D gene, CDR3 DNA, CDR3 protein. D genes are given only for firm matches. A row's size may be missing; if present it is once, few, many or a size class.

V: TRBV9; J: TRBJ2-7; size: few; D: TRBD2; DNA: TGTGCCAGCAGCGTATCTAGCGGGGGCGGTTACGAGCAGTACTTC; CDR3: CASSVSSGGGYEQYF
V: TRBV18; J: TRBJ2-4; size: NA; D: NA; DNA: TGTGCCAGCTCACCAGGACTCGAAGGAGAATACTTC; CDR3: CASSPGLEGEYF
V: TRBV30; J: TRBJ2-1; size: NA; D: TRBD1; DNA: TGTGCCTTGACCCGGGACAGGGCCTCCAGCTCCTACAATGAGCAGTTCTTC; CDR3: CALTRDRASSSYNEQFF
V: TRBV11-2; J: TRBJ2-3; size: NA; D: NA; DNA: TGTGCCAGCGAGCCGGACAGTAGCACAGATACGCAGTATTTT; CDR3: CASEPDSSTDTQYF
V: TRBV7-8; J: TRBJ1-4; size: NA; D: NA; DNA: TGTGCCAGCAGCCCTCTACAGGGCAAGAATGAAAAACTGTTTTTT; CDR3: CASSPLQGKNEKLFF
V: TRBV19; J: TRBJ1-5; size: NA; D: NA; DNA: TGTGCCAGTAGTATGGCCCACAATCAGCCCCAGCATTTT; CDR3: CASSMAHNQPQHF
V: TRBV21-1; J: TRBJ2-7; size: NA; D: NA; DNA: TGTGCCAGCAGCAAAGAACGAGATTTGACAGGGGCCTCTTACGAGCAGTACTTC; CDR3: CASSKERDLTGASYEQYF
V: TRBV30; J: TRBJ1-1; size: NA; D: NA; DNA: TGTGCCTGGAGTGTACCGGGGGTTGGCACTGAAGCTTTCTTT; CDR3: CAWSVPGVGTEAFF
V: TRBV5-1; J: TRBJ1-2; size: NA; D: TRBD1; DNA: TGCGCCAGCACCACAGGGGGCAACTATGGCTACACCTTC; CDR3: CASTTGGNYGYTF
V: TRBV7-8; J: TRBJ2-7; size: NA; D: NA; DNA: TGTGCCAGCAGTCTCTCCTACGAGCAGTACTTC; CDR3: CASSLSYEQYF
V: TRBV25-1; J: TRBJ1-1; size: NA; D: NA; DNA: TGTGCCAGCACCCCGTCCGGACCTCCAGGGGCTGAAGCTTTCTTT; CDR3: CASTPSGPPGAEAFF
V: TRBV6-1; J: TRBJ1-1; size: NA; D: NA; DNA: TGTGCCAGCAGTAGAGTTAGGACAGCGGATGAAGCTTTCTTT; CDR3: CASSRVRTADEAFF
V: TRBV25-1; J: TRBJ1-2; size: NA; D: TRBD1; DNA: TGTGCCAGCAGTCCGGGACAGATCTATGGCTACACCTTC; CDR3: CASSPGQIYGYTF
V: TRBV14; J: TRBJ1-1; size: NA; D: NA; DNA: TGTGCCAGCAGCCAAAACTCCCCGAACACTGAAGCTTTCTTT; CDR3: CASSQNSPNTEAFF
V: TRBV19; J: TRBJ1-4; size: NA; D: NA; DNA: TGTGCCAGTAGTATAGCTGCAACTAATGAAAAACTGTTTTTT; CDR3: CASSIAATNEKLFF
V: TRBV16; J: TRBJ1-5; size: NA; D: NA; DNA: TGTGCCAGCAGCCAATCGGGGAGGACACAGCCCCAGCATTTT; CDR3: CASSQSGRTQPQHF
V: TRBV5-1; J: TRBJ1-1; size: NA; D: NA; DNA: TGCGCCAGCAGCTTGGAGCTGCAGTCAGGCACTGAAGCTTTCTTT; CDR3: CASSLELQSGTEAFF
V: TRBV18; J: TRBJ1-2; size: NA; D: TRBD1; DNA: TGTGCCAGCTCATTGAGGATGGGACAGGGTATTTCTGGCTACACCTTC; CDR3: CASSLRMGQGISGYTF
V: TRBV5-1; J: TRBJ1-1; size: NA; D: NA; DNA: TGCGCCAGCAGCTTGGGGCAGGGAGGGCCTGAAGCTTTCTTT; CDR3: CASSLGQGGPEAFF
V: TRBV30; J: TRBJ1-2; size: NA; D: TRBD1; DNA: TGTGCCGGGGAAACGACAGGGACTCATGGCTACACCTTC; CDR3: CAGETTGTHGYTF
V: TRBV11-2; J: TRBJ1-4; size: few; D: NA; DNA: TGTGCCAGCAGCTTGGATGGACAGAATAATGAAAAACTGTTTTTT; CDR3: CASSLDGQNNEKLFF
V: TRBV6-1; J: TRBJ2-1; size: NA; D: TRBD2; DNA: TGTGCCAGCAGTGGTACTAGCGGGGGGTTCCCTAACAATGAGCAGTTCTTC; CDR3: CASSGTSGGFPNNEQFF
V: TRBV19; J: TRBJ2-1; size: NA; D: TRBD2; DNA: TGTGCCAGTAGTGTTACCGGGACTAGCGGCTCTTATGAGCAGTTCTTC; CDR3: CASSVTGTSGSYEQFF
V: TRBV5-6; J: TRBJ1-1; size: NA; D: NA; DNA: TGTGCCAGCACCCTCGACCGGGAGGTTTACTTTACTGAAGCTTTCTTT; CDR3: CASTLDREVYFTEAFF
V: TRBV12-5; J: TRBJ2-7; size: NA; D: TRBD1; DNA: TGTGCTAGTGCCCTGGACAGGGCCAACGAGCAGTACTTC; CDR3: CASALDRANEQYF
V: TRBV5-1; J: TRBJ2-3; size: NA; D: NA; DNA: TGCGCCAGCAGCCCGACGACGGGTTTAGCTGATACGCAGTATTTT; CDR3: CASSPTTGLADTQYF
V: TRBV9; J: TRBJ1-1; size: NA; D: NA; DNA: TGTGCCAGCAGACCCGGAGATATTGAAGCTTTCTTT; CDR3: CASRPGDIEAFF
V: TRBV6-1; J: TRBJ1-1; size: NA; D: NA; DNA: TGTGCCAGCAGTGTTGAGCTCAGGGTGAACACTGAAGCTTTCTTT; CDR3: CASSVELRVNTEAFF
V: TRBV19; J: TRBJ1-5; size: NA; D: NA; DNA: TGTGCCAGTAGTAGCTTAGCTTTTAGCAATCAGCCCCAGCATTTT; CDR3: CASSSLAFSNQPQHF
V: TRBV15; J: TRBJ2-7; size: NA; D: NA; DNA: TGTGCCACCAGCAGCCGAGCTTCCTACGGGCAGTACTTC; CDR3: CATSSRASYGQYF
V: TRBV4-2; J: TRBJ1-4; size: NA; D: NA; DNA: TGTGCCAGCAGCCAAGATCGGAGGGAGGGGGAAAAACTGTTTTTT; CDR3: CASSQDRREGEKLFF
V: TRBV9; J: TRBJ1-2; size: NA; D: TRBD1; DNA: TGTGCCAGCATGGGAAGGGGGCCGGACTATGGCTACACCTTC; CDR3: CASMGRGPDYGYTF
V: TRBV4-2; J: TRBJ2-3; size: once; D: NA; DNA: TGTGCCAGCAGCCCCGGATTAGTACAGGGTGAGGATACGCAGTATTTT; CDR3: CASSPGLVQGEDTQYF
V: TRBV5-1; J: TRBJ2-2; size: NA; D: TRBD1; DNA: TGCGCCAGCAGCCTGCCCGACAGGGGGTACACCGGGGAGCTGTTTTTT; CDR3: CASSLPDRGYTGELFF
V: TRBV2; J: TRBJ2-1; size: few; D: TRBD2; DNA: TGTGCCAGCAGTCCTCTTGAGCGGGGGGGCAGGAATGAGCAGTTCTTC; CDR3: CASSPLERGGRNEQFF
V: TRBV7-9; J: TRBJ1-2; size: NA; D: NA; DNA: TGTGCCAGCATCGGTCCGGGGGGTCGATATGGCTACACCTTC; CDR3: CASIGPGGRYGYTF
V: TRBV5-4; J: TRBJ1-2; size: NA; D: NA; DNA: TGTGCCAGCAGCTTGGACAGCCCTGGCTACACCTTC; CDR3: CASSLDSPGYTF
V: TRBV19; J: TRBJ2-7; size: NA; D: TRBD1; DNA: TGTGCCAGTAGTACCGGGACAGGGAAGGCCTACGAGCAGTACTTC; CDR3: CASSTGTGKAYEQYF
V: TRBV11-2; J: TRBJ2-7; size: few; D: TRBD1; DNA: TGTGCCAGCAGCGGACAGGGGGTTCCCTACGAGCAGTACTTC; CDR3: CASSGQGVPYEQYF
V: TRBV6-1; J: TRBJ1-5; size: NA; D: NA; DNA: TGTGCCAGCAGACCTCAAACAGAGAATCAGCCCCAGCATTTT; CDR3: CASRPQTENQPQHF
V: TRBV27; J: TRBJ2-1; size: NA; D: TRBD2; DNA: TGTGCCAGCAGTTCTTCAGCGGGGGAAAAAGGAAATGAGCAGTTCTTC; CDR3: CASSSSAGEKGNEQFF
V: TRBV29-1; J: TRBJ2-2; size: NA; D: NA; DNA: TGCAGCGTTGAAGAAGGCGGGGCGGACACCGGGGAGCTGTTTTTT; CDR3: CSVEEGGADTGELFF
V: TRBV25-1; J: TRBJ1-2; size: NA; D: NA; DNA: TGTGCCAGCAGTCCGCGGGACTCCCAATGGGGAGGCTACACCTTC; CDR3: CASSPRDSQWGGYTF
V: TRBV29-1; J: TRBJ2-7; size: NA; D: NA; DNA: TGCAGCGTGGGCGTTTCGAATTTAGGCGCCGAGCAGTACTTC; CDR3: CSVGVSNLGAEQYF
V: TRBV2; J: TRBJ1-5; size: NA; D: NA; DNA: TGTGCCAGCAGTGGTCCAGGGTATAGCAATCAGCCCCAGCATTTT; CDR3: CASSGPGYSNQPQHF
V: TRBV5-4; J: TRBJ1-1; size: NA; D: NA; DNA: TGTGCCAGCAGCCGCGGGACTCAGACGGGCACTGAAGCTTTCTTT; CDR3: CASSRGTQTGTEAFF
V: TRBV2; J: TRBJ2-7; size: NA; D: NA; DNA: TGTGCCAGCAGTCTAACGACTTCTACTGATTACTTC; CDR3: CASSLTTSTDYF
V: TRBV5-1; J: TRBJ2-7; size: few; D: NA; DNA: TGCGCCAGCAGCGCACAGGACTACGAGCAGTACTTC; CDR3: CASSAQDYEQYF
V: TRBV7-2; J: TRBJ2-1; size: NA; D: TRBD2; DNA: TGTGCCAGCAGCCCTAGCGCGGGGGGCTTCTACAATGAGCAGTTCTTC; CDR3: CASSPSAGGFYNEQFF